This TCR beta chain was observed in a study of blood T cells in healthy people across ages. A J-beta primer mix and a sample-barcoded 5' primer were used in a second PCR of roughly 7 to 12 cycles. TCRdb fed the 5' RACE reads into MiXCR, producing one record per CDR3 protein. Seen here are around 1,900,000 distinct CDR3 sequences, roughly two fifths observed once, and the top ten hold under 25%. The CDR3 runs 14 residues. Trimming took 7 bases from V and 4 from J; bases not matched to a gene: 7. This clonotype has a handful of counts. V usage is TRBV12-3 or TRBV12-4 and J usage is TRBJ2-7, with 10 positions matching TRBD1. This sequence was found in a human donor in good health. The material sequenced was blood. Here the CDR3 DNA reads TGTGCCAGCACTCCGGGACAGGGGAGTTACGAGCAGTACTTC. As protein: CASTPGQGSYEQYF.